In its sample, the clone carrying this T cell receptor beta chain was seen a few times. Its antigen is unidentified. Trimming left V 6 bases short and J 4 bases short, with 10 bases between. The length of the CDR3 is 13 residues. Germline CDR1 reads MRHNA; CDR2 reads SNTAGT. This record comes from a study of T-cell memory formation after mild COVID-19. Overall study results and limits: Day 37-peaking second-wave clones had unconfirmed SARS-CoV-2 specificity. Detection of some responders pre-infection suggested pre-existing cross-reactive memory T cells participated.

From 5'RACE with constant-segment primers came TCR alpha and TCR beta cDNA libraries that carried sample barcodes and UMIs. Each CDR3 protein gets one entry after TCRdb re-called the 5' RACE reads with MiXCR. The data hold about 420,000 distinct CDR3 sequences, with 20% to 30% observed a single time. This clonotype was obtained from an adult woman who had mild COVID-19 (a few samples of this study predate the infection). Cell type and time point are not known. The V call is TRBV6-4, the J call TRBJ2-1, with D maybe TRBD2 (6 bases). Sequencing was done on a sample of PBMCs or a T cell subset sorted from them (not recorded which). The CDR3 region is CASSGEEYNEQFF. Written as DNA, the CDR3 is TGTGCCAGCAGCGGGGAGGAATACAATGAGCAGTTCTTC.